These 12 T cell receptor beta chains were sequenced from one sample in a study of blood T cell repertoires in COVID-19. TCRdb's table, derived via immunoSEQ multiplex PCR, lists solely in-frame clones and lacks some. The sample yields 200,000 to 250,000 clones, around four fifths seen once. Sequencing was carried out using peripheral blood. The receptors stem from a woman older than 75 with acute or convalescent COVID-19.

The rearrangement joins TRBV15 to TRBJ2-1; 7 bases align to TRBD1. CDR1 and CDR2 (germline): LNHNV, YYDKDF (reference sequence). Unmatched junction bases numbered 8, after V lost 0 bases and J lost 6 bases. This CDR3 has 16 residues. The CDR3 region has the DNA TGTGCCACCAGCAGAGATCCGACAGGGTGGGGCAATGAGCAGTTCTTC. Amino acid sequence: CATSRDPTGWGNEQFF. The whole variable domain, filled in from reference TRBV15 and TRBJ2-1, reads DAMVIQNPRYQVTQFGKPVTLSCSQTLNHNVMYWYQQKSSQAPKLLFHYYDKDFNNEADTPDNFQSRRPNTSFCFLDIRSPGLGDTAMYLCATSRDPTGWGNEQFFGPGTRLTVL.

The rearrangement links TRBV12-3 or TRBV12-4 to TRBJ2-1, with D possibly TRBD2 on 6 matching bases. With 5 bases removed from V and 5 bases from J, the gap between germline ends came to 10 bases. There are 13 residues in the CDR3. CDR3 sequence (DNA): TGTGCCAGCAGTGTAACTAGCCACAATGAGCAGTTCTTC. Protein: CASSVTSHNEQFF.

There are a few counts of this clone. The chain is built from TRBV5-4 and TRBJ2-1; TRBD2 aligns across 12 bases. The CDR3 is made up of 19 amino acids. The germline gives CDR1 SGHNT, CDR2 YYREEE (reference sequence). Losses at the gene ends were 0 bases for V and 3 bases for J; bases not matched to a gene: 10. The CDR3 protein is CASSLGLTGTSGLYNEQFF. DNA of the CDR3: TGTGCCAGCAGCTTGGGACTTACGGGGACTAGCGGGCTCTACAATGAGCAGTTCTTC.

The CDR3 loop reads CASSYSRYSNQPQHF. The DNA for the CDR3 is TGTGCCAGCAGTTACTCCAGGTATAGCAATCAGCCCCAGCATTTT. The chain carries TRBV6-5 and TRBJ1-5; D not resolved. The V gene lost 0 bases and the J gene lost 0 bases, with 6 bases spanning the gap. The CDR3 sequence is 15 residues long. CDR1 is MNHEY and CDR2 is SVGAGI in the germline V gene.

The CDR3 region has the DNA TGTGCCAGCAGTGACTCTAGCGCGGTGGGGAGCGCGGCTACGCAGTATTTT. This gives the protein CASSDSSAVGSAATQYF. The chain recombines TRBV6-4 with TRBJ2-3; a weak D match, TRBD2 (5 bases). Between the trimmed V and J ends, which lost 0 bases and 8 bases, there was a span of 21 bases. The CDR3 spans 17 residues. The germline V gene encodes CDR1 MRHNA and CDR2 SNTAGT.

The CDR3 reads CASSPGQGLYGYTF. The CDR3, as DNA: TGTGCCAGCAGCCCAGGACAGGGGTTATATGGCTACACCTTC. The rearrangement links TRBV7-9 to TRBJ1-2, with TRBD1 identical over 9 bases. Germline assignment: CDR1 SEHNR and CDR2 FQNEAQ (reference sequence). There are 14 residues in the CDR3. The junction had 6 bases not matched to a gene; V was cut back by 5 bases and J by 5 bases.

The V and J genes are TRBV25-1 and TRBJ2-5; 10 positions match TRBD2. Germline V gene data show CDR1 as MGHDK and CDR2 as SYGVNS. The CDR3 consists of 15 residues. V lost 7 bases and J lost 4; bases outside the gene matches: 9. Here the CDR3 reads CASTRLAGPIETQYF. DNA of the CDR3: TGTGCCAGCACTCGACTAGCGGGCCCGATAGAGACCCAGTACTTC.

This clone was counted once. The genes are TRBV12-3 or TRBV12-4 and TRBJ2-7; a weak D match, TRBD1 (6 bases). Deletions cut 1 base from V and 6 bases from J, with 10 bases between. This CDR3 region has 13 residues. CDR3 bases: TGTGCCAGCAGTTTAGAGGGGGTTGGCGAGCAGTACTTC. Its translation: CASSLEGVGEQYF.

This clone has only a few counts. The genes are TRBV28 and TRBJ1-2, with D unresolved. Germline CDR1 reads MDHEN; CDR2 reads SYDVKM. V was pared by 2 bases and J by 4 bases, with 8 bases between. This CDR3 is 13 amino acids long. CDR3 residues: CASSLGRIYGYTF. In DNA, the CDR3 is TGTGCCAGCAGTTTAGGCAGGATCTATGGCTACACCTTC.

This chain links TRBV12-3 or TRBV12-4 with TRBJ2-3; tentatively, D is TRBD2 (5 bases). Trimming left V 3 bases short and J 9 bases short, with 13 bases between. The CDR3 runs to 13 residues. CDR3 nucleotide sequence: TGTGCCAGCAGTTTTGGTGGAAGCGGAACGCAGTATTTT. Translating gives CASSFGGSGTQYF.

The CDR3, as DNA: TGTGCCATCAGTGAGTTGGACAGGGCTAACTATGGCTACACCTTC. Amino acid sequence: CAISELDRANYGYTF. The chain has TRBV10-3 and TRBJ1-2; the match to TRBD1 covers 8 bases. Trimming took 1 base from V and 0 from J; bases not matched to a gene: 1. Per germline, CDR1 ENHRY and CDR2 SYGVKD. CDR3 length: 15 amino acids.

The rearrangement uses TRBV14 and TRBJ2-1; D not resolved. The CDR3 spans 14 residues. Germline CDR1 is SGHDN and CDR2 is FVKESK. V gave up 4 bases and J gave up 3 bases, with 10 bases separating them. CDR3 nucleotides: TGTGCCAGCAGCCGCGGTCAAGACTACAATGAGCAGTTCTTC. This translates into CASSRGQDYNEQFF.